These 9 T cell receptor beta chains share one sample of origin, sequenced in a study of T cell changes during pregnancy in multiple sclerosis. Libraries were prepared by immunoSEQ multiplex PCR; TCRdb keeps only in-frame clonotypes and omits some of them. The profile shows roughly 100,000 clones, about 90% of them singletons. Sequencing used peripheral blood, obtained after pregnancy. The receptors originated from a female donor with multiple sclerosis, enrolled in a pregnancy study.

This chain connects TRBV10-2 to TRBJ1-1; the D is unclear. V lost 7 bases, J lost 0 bases, and 9 bases lay in between. CDR1 is WSHSY, CDR2 SAAADI, per germline. The length of the CDR3 is 13 residues. DNA of the CDR3: TGCGCCAGCATGGCAGAATTGAACACTGAAGCTTTCTTT. Its protein product is CASMAELNTEAFF.

The chain joins TRBV10-2 to TRBJ2-1; 9 bases map to TRBD1. The CDR3 sequence is 14 residues long. V lost 7 bases to trimming and J lost 4 bases; unmatched junction nucleotides: 5. CDR1 is WSHSY and CDR2 is SAAADI in the germline V gene. CDR3 sequence: CASMRDRAYNEQFF. The DNA for the CDR3 is TGCGCCAGCATGAGGGACAGGGCTTACAATGAGCAGTTCTTC.

This clone was counted a single time. V usage is TRBV27 and J usage is TRBJ1-1; 7 bases are a match to TRBD1. The CDR3 extends over 16 amino acids. V shed 8 bases, J shed 2 bases, and the junction held 14 bases outside the gene matches. Germline V gives CDR1 MNHEY, CDR2 SMNVEV (reference sequence). CDR3 amino acids: CASGPLRGQGNTEAFF. CDR3 in DNA: TGTGCCAGCGGCCCCTTGAGGGGGCAGGGAAACACTGAAGCTTTCTTT.

The rearrangement links TRBV28 to TRBJ1-2, with 10 bases that match TRBD1. V was pared by 2 bases and J by 4 bases, with 16 bases of the junction left unmatched. The CDR3 has 19 amino acids. Germline CDR1 is MDHEN and CDR2 is SYDVKM. The CDR3 DNA follows: TGTGCCAGCAGTTTACTAACCGGGACAGGGGACGTGGTCGGCTATGGCTACACCTTC. Amino acid sequence: CASSLLTGTGDVVGYGYTF.

The chain uses TRBV5-4 and TRBJ1-3; 7 positions match TRBD1. The germline V gene encodes CDR1 SGHNT and CDR2 YYREEE (reference sequence). CDR3 length equals 14 residues. With 2 bases clipped from V and 2 bases from J, the junction kept 1 base outside the gene matches. CDR3 sequence: CASSLTGAGNTIYF. The CDR3 nucleotides read TGTGCCAGCAGCTTAACAGGGGCTGGAAACACCATATATTTT.

The chain has TRBV6-6 and TRBJ2-1; 7 positions agree with TRBD1. Germline loops: CDR1 MNHNY, CDR2 SVGAGI (reference sequence). The CDR3 is made up of 15 amino acids. V gave up 2 bases and J gave up 4 bases; unmatched junction bases: 5. In DNA, the CDR3 is TGTGCCAGCAGTTACCCGACAGGGCCTTACAATGAGCAGTTCTTC. This gives the protein CASSYPTGPYNEQFF.

The genes are TRBV5-8 and TRBJ1-1; no definite D call. CDR1 and CDR2 from the germline V gene are SGHTS and YDEGEE. V was clipped by 0 bases and J by 11 bases, with 5 bases between them. This CDR3 spans 10 amino acids. The CDR3: CASSLGAAFF. The CDR3 coding sequence is TGTGCCAGCAGCTTGGGGGCGGCTTTCTTT. The whole variable domain, remainder taken from reference TRBV5-8 and TRBJ1-1, is EAGVTQSPTHLIKTRGQQATLRCSPISGHTSVYWYQQALGLGLQFLLWYDEGEERNRGNFPPRFSGRQFPNYSSELNVNALELEDSALYLCASSLGAAFFGQGTRLTVV.

The chain carries TRBV19 and TRBJ2-7, with TRBD1 matching 8 bases. Germline V gene lookup returns CDR1 LNHDA and CDR2 SQIVND (reference sequence). The CDR3 is 14 residues long. Trimming took 5 bases from V and 6 from J; bases not matched to a gene: 9. The CDR3 here is CASSSDRGGREQYF. CDR3 DNA: TGTGCCAGTAGTTCTGACAGGGGTGGGCGCGAGCAGTACTTC.

The chain recombines TRBV7-2 with TRBJ1-5; no definite D call. V was trimmed by 0 bases and J by 0 bases, leaving 3 bases between them. Germline-derived CDR1 and CDR2 are SGHTA and FQGNSA. The CDR3 consists of 14 residues. The DNA for the CDR3 is TGTGCCAGCAGCTTAGCTAGTAGCAATCAGCCCCAGCATTTT. Its protein is CASSLASSNQPQHF.